The next 4 T cell receptor beta chains were all read from a single sample in a study of control samples from healthy donors and cancer patients. Some clones are missing from TCRdb's copy, which holds only in-frame ones; the method was immunoSEQ multiplex PCR. This table holds around 200,000 clones, 91% found once. The sample was blood. Source of these receptors: a woman aged 30 to 39 in good health.

V and J are TRBV4-1 and TRBJ1-2; 7 bases fit TRBD1. V lost 0 bases, J lost 8 bases, and 6 bases stayed unmatched. The CDR3 consists of 14 residues. Looked up from germline, CDR1 is MGHRA and CDR2 is YSYEKL. CDR3 coding DNA: TGCGCCAGCAGCCAAGATCGGTTAGGGGGCGGCTACACCTTC. Translating it yields CASSQDRLGGGYTF.

The rearrangement uses TRBV11-2 and TRBJ2-3; D is undetermined. Germline V gene lookup returns CDR1 SGHAT and CDR2 FQNNGV. CDR3 length: 11 amino acids. The ends were cut back, 1 base at V and 5 bases at J, with 1 base in the middle. CDR3 protein: CASSLGDTQYF. CDR3 nucleotides: TGTGCCAGCAGCTTAGGAGATACGCAGTATTTT.

V is TRBV11-2 and J is TRBJ2-2; no clear D. The V gene lost 1 base and the J gene lost 4 bases, with 7 bases spanning the gap. The CDR3 extends over 14 amino acids. Germline CDR1 reads SGHAT; CDR2 reads FQNNGV. The CDR3 reads CASSLVSSTGELFF. The DNA for the CDR3 is TGTGCCAGCAGCTTAGTCTCTAGCACCGGGGAGCTGTTTTTT.

The rearrangement uses TRBV10-3 and TRBJ2-5; TRBD2 agrees at 8 bases. Germline assignment: CDR1 ENHRY and CDR2 SYGVKD. Trimming removed 9 bases from V and 4 bases from J; junction bases left unmatched: 1. The CDR3 consists of 11 residues. The CDR3 is CAILAGETQYF. CDR3 nucleotide sequence: TGTGCCATTCTAGCGGGAGAGACCCAGTACTTC.